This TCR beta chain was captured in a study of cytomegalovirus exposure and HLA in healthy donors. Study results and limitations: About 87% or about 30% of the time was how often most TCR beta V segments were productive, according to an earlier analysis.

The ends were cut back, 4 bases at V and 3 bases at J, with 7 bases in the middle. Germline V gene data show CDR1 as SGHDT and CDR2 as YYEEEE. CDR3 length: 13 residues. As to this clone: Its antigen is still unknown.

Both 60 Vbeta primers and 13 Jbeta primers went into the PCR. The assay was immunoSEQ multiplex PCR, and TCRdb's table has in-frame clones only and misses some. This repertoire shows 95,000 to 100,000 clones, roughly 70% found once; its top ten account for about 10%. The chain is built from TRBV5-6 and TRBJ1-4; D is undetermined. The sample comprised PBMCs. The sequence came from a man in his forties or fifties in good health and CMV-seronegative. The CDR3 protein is CASSGRANEKLFF. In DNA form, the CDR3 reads TGTGCCAGCAGCGGGCGGGCTAATGAAAAACTGTTTTTT.